This note documents a single T cell receptor beta chain sequence. The data stem from a study of blood T cells in healthy people across ages. V was pared by 6 bases and J by 6 bases, with 13 bases of the junction left unmatched. The CDR3 loop spans 16 amino acids. CDR1 is SNHLY and CDR2 is FYNNEI in the germline V gene. A second PCR, run for roughly 7 to 11 cycles, used a sample-barcoded 5' primer plus a J-beta primer mix. TCRdb recomputed calls from the 5' RACE reads with MiXCR, one row per CDR3 protein. The data hold fewer than 2,000,000 distinct CDR3 sequences, with 30% to 40% observed a single time.

The gene calls are TRBV2 and TRBJ2-4; TRBD2 aligns across 8 bases. The sequence derives from a human donor in good health. Sequencing input: blood. CDR3 coding DNA: TGTGCCAGCAGGAACTCACAGGTCGGGGGGGTAAACATTCAGTACTTC. Translating gives CASRNSQVGGVNIQYF.